Listed here is a single T cell receptor (beta chain). Assay used: immunoSEQ multiplex PCR; TCRdb lists only in-frame clones, some missing. The table lists about 77,000 clones, roughly 86% of them singletons. Germline CDR1 is MDHEN and CDR2 is SYDVKM. The CDR3 runs 14 residues. V was shortened by 4 bases and J by 0 bases, with 8 bases between the two germline ends. The sample is drawn from a study of OX40 agonist ivuxolimab in advanced cancers. This clonotype was sampled from an adult with an advanced solid tumor such as melanoma, head and neck, liver or kidney cancer. Material: CD4+ or CD8+ T cells sorted from blood, obtained in a trial of the OX40 agonist ivuxolimab. The chain couples TRBV28 to TRBJ2-3; no reliable D call. The CDR3 sequence: CASSSLGSTDTQYF. In DNA form, the CDR3 reads TGTGCCAGCAGTTCCTTGGGCAGCACAGATACGCAGTATTTT.